Below, 9 T cell receptor beta chains from the same sample are listed, as sequenced in a study of somatic mutations in cytotoxic T cells in rheumatoid arthritis. This table comes from immunoSEQ multiplex PCR, and its TCRdb copy is limited to in-frame clones, with some not included. The sample records approximately 23,000 clones, about four fifths being singletons. The sample comprised CD8+ T cells sorted from blood. The receptor source for this set is an adult with rheumatoid arthritis.

V is TRBV9 and J is TRBJ2-3, with 12 bases matching TRBD2. This CDR3 is 16 amino acids long. V dropped 1 base and J dropped 4; count of bases not matched to a gene: 4. Germline CDR1 reads SGDLS; CDR2 reads YYNGEE. This CDR3 reads CASSVLAGGSADTQYF. Written as DNA, the CDR3 is TGTGCCAGCAGCGTACTAGCGGGGGGGTCGGCAGATACGCAGTATTTT.

The chain couples TRBV27 to TRBJ1-5; D is uncertain. The length of the CDR3 is 13 residues. Germline values: CDR1 MNHEY, CDR2 SMNVEV (reference sequence). Trimming took 6 bases from V and 4 from J, leaving 10 bases between them. The chain's CDR3 is CASRKQGNQPQHF. CDR3 nucleotides: TGTGCCAGCAGGAAGCAAGGGAATCAGCCCCAGCATTTT.

J is TRBJ2-3 and V is TRBV6-4, with 11 bases identical to TRBD2. With 6 bases clipped from V and 4 bases from J, the junction kept 9 bases outside the gene matches. This CDR3 is built from 16 residues. Germline lookup yields CDR1 MRHNA and CDR2 SNTAGT. The CDR3 is CASSAETSGIPDTQYF. The CDR3 bases are TGTGCCAGCAGCGCCGAGACTAGCGGGATTCCAGATACGCAGTATTTT.

This chain links TRBV10-2 with TRBJ2-3; 12 bases align to TRBD2. This CDR3 region has 15 residues. The V gene's germline CDR1 is WSHSY and CDR2 SAAADI. V trimming: 7 bases; J trimming: 5 bases; junction bases outside the gene matches: 7. Here the CDR3 reads CASNKPGLAGDTQYF. CDR3 bases: TGCGCCAGCAACAAACCGGGACTAGCGGGAGATACGCAGTATTTT.

The chain recombines TRBV7-9 with TRBJ2-2, with D unclear. Deletions cut 6 bases from V and 7 bases from J, with 12 bases between. The CDR3 spans 13 residues. The germline V gene has CDR1 SEHNR and CDR2 FQNEAQ (reference sequence). This CDR3 is CASRASRSGELFF. The DNA for the CDR3 is TGTGCCAGCAGGGCCTCTAGAAGCGGGGAGCTGTTTTTT. Together with reference TRBV7-9 and TRBJ2-2, the CDR3 gives the full variable domain: DTGVSQNPRHKITKRGQNVTFRCDPISEHNRLYWYRQTLGQGPEFLTYFQNEAQLEKSRLLSDRFSAERPKGSFSTLEIQRTEQGDSAMYLCASRASRSGELFFGEGSRLTVL.

This clone showed up just a few times. The chain joins TRBV7-6 to TRBJ2-2; no firm D call. Germline V gene sequence: CDR1 SGHVS, CDR2 FNYEAQ. The CDR3 runs 15 residues. The V gene lost 3 bases and the J gene lost 5 bases, with 13 bases spanning the gap. CDR3 loop: CASSFRLDLTGELFF. The CDR3 coding sequence is TGTGCCAGCAGCTTTAGGTTAGATCTAACCGGGGAGCTGTTTTTT. The whole variable domain, filled in from reference TRBV7-6 and TRBJ2-2, reads GAGVSQSPRYKVTKRGQDVALRCDPISGHVSLYWYRQALGQGPEFLTYFNYEAQQDKSGLPNDRFSAERPEGSISTLTIQRTEQRDSAMYRCASSFRLDLTGELFFGEGSRLTVL.

The chain recombines TRBV27 with TRBJ2-1; TRBD2 is a possible D gene (6 bases). The length of the CDR3 is 14 residues. The V end lost 3 bases, the J end lost 9 bases, and 15 bases lay between the germline ends. The germline V gene encodes CDR1 MNHEY and CDR2 SMNVEV (reference sequence). The CDR3 spells CASSFRGNKREQFF. In DNA, the CDR3 is TGTGCCAGCAGTTTCCGCGGGAATAAACGTGAGCAGTTCTTC.

The rearrangement uses TRBV2 and TRBJ2-5; 9 bases align to TRBD2. The V segment lost 6 bases and the J segment 4 bases; nucleotides outside the gene matches: 12. Germline-derived CDR1 and CDR2 are SNHLY and FYNNEI. CDR3 length: 16 residues. This CDR3 reads CASSDAWGAGGETQYF. CDR3 nucleotide sequence: TGTGCCAGCAGCGACGCATGGGGAGCGGGGGGAGAGACCCAGTACTTC. Filled out from reference TRBV2 and TRBJ2-5, the complete variable domain reads EPEVTQTPSHQVTQMGQEVILRCVPISNHLYFYWYRQILGQKVEFLVSFYNNEISEKSEIFDDQFSVERPDGSNFTLKIRSTKLEDSAMYFCASSDAWGAGGETQYFGPGTRLLVL.

The J gene is TRBJ2-1, the V gene TRBV10-3; D ambiguous. Looked up from germline, CDR1 is ENHRY and CDR2 is SYGVKD. Between the trimmed V and J ends, which lost 6 bases and 4 bases, there was a span of 10 bases. The CDR3 has 13 residues. CDR3 nucleotide sequence: TGTGCCATCAGCGTTAGTGTGTACAATGAGCAGTTCTTC. Amino acids: CAISVSVYNEQFF.